These 30 T cell receptor beta chains originate from one sample sequenced in a study of T cell repertoires in cytomegalovirus infection. TCRdb fed the reads into MiXCR, producing one record per CDR3 protein. Here the sample spans 55,000 to 85,000 distinct CDR3 sequences, 3.5% to 4% being singletons. Sequenced sample: PBMCs. The source of these receptors is a human donor in good health (CMV status not recorded). Some clones in this sample may be carry-over from other donors' samples.

This clonotype was recorded many times. V gene TRBV7-2 combines with J gene TRBJ2-1, with 7 bases lining up with TRBD2. After removal of 4 bases from V and 13 bases from J, the junction contained 7 bases not matched to a gene. Germline CDR1 and CDR2: SGHTA and FQGNSA. The CDR3 totals 12 residues. The CDR3 sequence is CASSSSGTLQFF. Written as DNA, the CDR3 is TGTGCCAGCAGCTCGAGCGGGACCCTTCAGTTCTTC.

Many counts were recorded for this clonotype. The chain employs TRBV7-2 and TRBJ2-1; TRBD2 agrees at 9 bases. The germline V gene has CDR1 SGHTA and CDR2 FQGNSA. The CDR3 length is 15 residues. V lost 5 bases and J lost 8; bases outside the gene matches: 10. In DNA, the CDR3 is TGTGCCAGCAGCCGTAGCGGGAGAGGGGGGGATGAGCAGTTCTTC. The encoded protein is CASSRSGRGGDEQFF.

This clonotype has ten or more counts. This chain uses TRBV7-2 with TRBJ2-3; 9 bases agree with TRBD2. From germline, CDR1 is SGHTA and CDR2 FQGNSA. V was clipped by 5 bases and J by 2 bases; unmatched bases: 8. The CDR3 contains 16 residues. This CDR3 reads CASSRTSVPYTDTQYF. For the CDR3, the DNA is TGTGCCAGCAGCCGGACTAGCGTTCCCTACACAGATACGCAGTATTTT.

This clonotype was seen at least ten times. The chain links TRBV7-9 to TRBJ2-1, with no clear D. Germline CDR1 SEHNR, CDR2 FQNEAQ (reference sequence). The CDR3 contains 10 residues. With 8 bases removed from V and 7 bases from J, the gap between germline ends came to 6 bases. This CDR3 reads CASGNNEQFF. As DNA, the CDR3 is TGTGCCAGCGGAAATAATGAGCAGTTCTTC.

This clonotype has a count of ten or more. The chain couples TRBV7-2 to TRBJ1-2; a possible D gene is TRBD1 (6 bases). The V end was cut by 6 bases, the J end by 4 bases, with 12 bases between. The CDR3 runs 13 residues. Germline V gene sequence: CDR1 SGHTA, CDR2 FQGNSA. CDR3 sequence reads: CASSPRGGYGYTF. DNA for the CDR3: TGTGCCAGCAGTCCGAGGGGGGGCTATGGCTACACCTTC.

The sample holds many counts of this clonotype. This sequence joins TRBV28 and TRBJ1-2, with 7 nucleotides matching TRBD1. Germline V gene sequence: CDR1 MDHEN, CDR2 SYDVKM. V was clipped by 5 bases and J by 14 bases; unmatched bases: 8. This CDR3 comprises 11 residues. CDR3 region: CASSADRASTF. CDR3 bases: TGTGCCAGCAGTGCTGACAGGGCCAGTACCTTC.

This clonotype was picked up many times. The rearrangement uses TRBV7-6 and TRBJ1-2, with TRBD1 as a possible D gene (5 bases). CDR3 size: 14 residues. V was cut by 0 bases and J by 8 bases, with 13 bases left in between. CDR1 is SGHVS, CDR2 FNYEAQ, per germline. The CDR3 spells CASSLAAGTGGYTF. CDR3 bases: TGTGCCAGCAGCTTAGCGGCAGGGACGGGAGGCTACACCTTC.

This clonotype was detected ten times or more. V usage is TRBV7-8 and J usage is TRBJ1-3; the match to TRBD1 covers 9 bases. This CDR3 has 16 amino acids. Trimming took 5 bases from V and 8 from J; bases not matched to a gene: 13. Germline V gives CDR1 SGHVS, CDR2 FQNEAQ. The CDR3 protein is CASSPPGTGTVHTIYF. The DNA of the CDR3 is TGTGCCAGCAGCCCGCCCGGGACAGGGACCGTTCACACCATATATTTT.

This clonotype appeared many times. The chain employs TRBV7-2 and TRBJ1-5, with 9 bases aligning to TRBD1. V trimming: 5 bases; J trimming: 7 bases; junction bases outside the gene matches: 12. Germline CDR1 SGHTA, CDR2 FQGNSA. This CDR3 has 16 amino acids. CDR3 in DNA: TGTGCCAGCAGCAAATTCCTGACAGGGGGGGGACAGCCCCAGCATTTT. Its protein is CASSKFLTGGGQPQHF.

A note on this clonotype: With a much larger clone just one base away, this may be a read error. The chain employs TRBV7-2 and TRBJ2-1; D is perhaps TRBD2 (5 bases). Trimming left V 10 bases short and J 4 bases short, with 14 bases between. The length of the CDR3 is 13 residues. Germline V gene lookup returns CDR1 SGHTA and CDR2 FQGNSA. The CDR3 DNA reads TGTGCCAACAAGCGGACTGCTTACAATGAGCAGTTCTTC. Translating it yields CANKRTAYNEQFF.

This clonotype was detected many times. The V and J genes are TRBV7-2 and TRBJ2-1; maybe TRBD2 (5 bases). The V gene lost 7 bases and the J gene lost 2 bases, with 9 bases spanning the gap. This CDR3 comprises 13 residues. Germline-derived CDR1 and CDR2 are SGHTA and FQGNSA. CDR3 in DNA: TGTGCCAGCACGGACTCAACCTACAATGAGCAGTTCTTC. It encodes CASTDSTYNEQFF. The variable domain in full, completed from reference TRBV7-2 and TRBJ2-1, reads GAGVSQSPSNKVTEKGKDVELRCDPISGHTALYWYRQSLGQGLEFLIYFQGNSAPDKSGLPSDRFSAERTGGSVSTLTIQRTQQEDSAVYLCASTDSTYNEQFFGPGTRLTVL.

In this sample, this clonotype turned up many times. The rearrangement joins TRBV14 to TRBJ2-7; 8 positions match TRBD1. Per germline, CDR1 SGHDN and CDR2 FVKESK. The junction had 7 bases not matched to a gene; V was cut back by 2 bases and J by 1 base. This CDR3 region has 16 residues. The CDR3 region has the DNA TGTGCCAGCAGCCAACGGACCGGGACAGGTTCCTACGAGCAGTACTTC. It encodes CASSQRTGTGSYEQYF.

The chain links TRBV12-3 or TRBV12-4 to TRBJ1-5; D not certain. The CDR3 extends over 14 amino acids. Trimming pared 6 bases from V and 5 bases from J, leaving 14 bases between. The CDR3 sequence: CASSPGRVDQPQHF. The CDR3 nucleotides are TGTGCCAGCAGCCCCGGCCGGGTAGATCAGCCCCAGCATTTT.

This clonotype was detected many times. The V gene is TRBV10-3, the J gene TRBJ1-5; 10 positions match TRBD1. Germline-derived CDR1 and CDR2 are ENHRY and SYGVKD. The CDR3 loop spans 15 amino acids. Trimming cost V 5 bases and J 1 base; bases outside gene matches: 2. The CDR3 DNA sequence: TGTGCCATCAGTCCGGGACAGGGGAGCAATCAGCCCCAGCATTTT. It specifies CAISPGQGSNQPQHF.

There are many counts of this clonotype. The V call is TRBV7-2, the J call TRBJ2-1; no reliable D call. The CDR3 extends over 14 amino acids. The germline V gene has CDR1 SGHTA and CDR2 FQGNSA. V was trimmed by 8 bases and J by 7 bases, leaving 18 bases between them. The CDR3 spells CASSPSWGSNEQFF. The DNA for the CDR3 is TGTGCCAGCTCCCCCTCATGGGGAAGTAATGAGCAGTTCTTC.

This clonotype was seen many times. The chain couples TRBV12-3 or TRBV12-4 to TRBJ2-7, with D unclear. V was cut by 6 bases and J by 2 bases, with 14 bases left in between. The CDR3 runs to 14 residues. The CDR3 DNA reads as TGTGCCAGCAGCCTTGAAGTTGGACCCTACGAGCAGTACTTC. As protein: CASSLEVGPYEQYF.

This clonotype was seen repeatedly, ten times or more. The chain uses TRBV7-2 and TRBJ2-7, with TRBD2 matching over 9 bases. The V gene's germline CDR1 is SGHTA and CDR2 FQGNSA. The CDR3 length is 14 residues. The ends lost 3 bases at V and 2 bases at J; junction bases unmatched: 2. CDR3 sequence reads: CASSLTSGPYEQYF. CDR3 nucleotides: TGTGCCAGCAGCTTGACTAGCGGACCCTACGAGCAGTACTTC.

This clonotype has a count of ten or more. The V and J genes are TRBV11-2 and TRBJ2-3; the match to TRBD1 covers 9 bases. The germline gives CDR1 SGHAT, CDR2 FQNNGV. The CDR3 is 13 amino acids. Trimming at V came to 5 bases and at J to 5 bases, leaving 2 bases not matched to a gene. CDR3 amino acids: CASSLDRGDTQYF. In DNA, the CDR3 is TGTGCCAGCAGCCTGGACAGGGGAGATACGCAGTATTTT.

V is TRBV7-2 and J is TRBJ1-2, with D uncertain. Per the germline V gene, CDR1 is SGHTA and CDR2 is FQGNSA. This CDR3 contains 13 residues. Deletions cut 1 base from V and 7 bases from J, with 10 bases between. CDR3 in DNA: TGTGCCAGCAGCTTAGTGGGTTCGAGTGGCTACACCTTC. This sequence encodes CASSLVGSSGYTF.

This clonotype was seen ten or more times. The V gene is TRBV2, the J gene TRBJ1-5, with 8 positions matching TRBD1. Germline V gene data show CDR1 as SNHLY and CDR2 as FYNNEI. The J segment lost 4 bases and the V segment lost 4 bases, leaving 3 bases of the junction unmatched. The CDR3 spans 14 residues. In DNA form, the CDR3 reads TGTGCCAGCAGTGGACAGGGGTCTAATCAGCCCCAGCATTTT. Amino acids: CASSGQGSNQPQHF.

This clonotype was picked up a small number of times. This CDR3 reads CASSLVAPGGDKYNEQFF. CDR3 nucleotide sequence: TGTGCCAGCAGCTTAGTAGCCCCTGGCGGGGACAAATACAATGAGCAGTTCTTC. This sequence joins TRBV7-2 and TRBJ2-1, with D perhaps assigned TRBD1 or TRBD2 (6 bases each). Germline V CDR1 and CDR2: SGHTA, FQGNSA. Trimming left V 1 base short and J 4 bases short, with 20 bases between. The CDR3 runs to 18 residues. The variable domain in full, with the rest retrieved from reference TRBV7-2 and TRBJ2-1, is GAGVSQSPSNKVTEKGKDVELRCDPISGHTALYWYRQSLGQGLEFLIYFQGNSAPDKSGLPSDRFSAERTGGSVSTLTIQRTQQEDSAVYLCASSLVAPGGDKYNEQFFGPGTRLTVL.

This clonotype showed up many times. J is TRBJ2-7 and V is TRBV7-2, with no clear D. Trimming took off 5 bases at V and 4 bases at J, with 18 bases between the two ends. From germline, CDR1 is SGHTA and CDR2 FQGNSA. The CDR3 extends over 15 amino acids. DNA for the CDR3: TGTGCCAGCAGCCACCGTTCGGGCTACGAATACGAGCAGTACTTC. It is translated as CASSHRSGYEYEQYF.

This clonotype was observed at least ten times. The J gene is TRBJ1-1, the V gene TRBV7-6, with 8 bases lining up with TRBD1. Per germline, CDR1 SGHVS and CDR2 FNYEAQ. Germline trimming cut 4 bases from V and 4 bases from J; bases unmatched to any gene: 8. This CDR3 spans 15 amino acids. The CDR3 DNA reads as TGTGCCAGCAGCTCTAGAGACAGGGGCGGCACTGAAGCTTTCTTT. This encodes CASSSRDRGGTEAFF.

This clonotype was seen many times. The gene calls are TRBV11-3 and TRBJ2-7; D could derive from TRBD1 or TRBD2 (5 bases each). Germline CDR1 is SGHNT and CDR2 is YENEEA. Trimming stripped 3 bases from V and 2 bases from J, with 17 bases between. The CDR3 is made up of 16 amino acids. CDR3 in amino acids: CASSFETGTATYEQYF. Here the CDR3 DNA reads TGTGCCAGCAGCTTCGAAACCGGGACGGCTACCTACGAGCAGTACTTC.

Many counts were recorded for this clonotype. This chain uses TRBV7-2 with TRBJ2-7; 7 positions match TRBD2. The CDR3 extends over 14 amino acids. Looked up from germline, CDR1 is SGHTA and CDR2 is FQGNSA. V gave up 5 bases and J gave up 7 bases; unmatched junction bases: 11. CDR3 DNA sequence: TGTGCCAGCAGCCCCCAAGGCGGGAGAGGAGAGCAGTACTTC. It yields the protein CASSPQGGRGEQYF.

This clonotype came up many times. The chain couples TRBV5-1 to TRBJ2-2; 11 bases agree with TRBD2. Unmatched junction bases numbered 4, after V lost 2 bases and J lost 4 bases. This CDR3 is 16 amino acids long. The V gene's germline CDR1 is SGHRS and CDR2 YFSETQ. The CDR3 loop reads CASSFLAGGPTGELFF. CDR3 DNA: TGCGCCAGCAGCTTCCTAGCGGGAGGCCCCACCGGGGAGCTGTTTTTT.

This clonotype was picked up many times. The rearrangement links TRBV7-2 to TRBJ2-7, with 8 bases lining up with TRBD1. Per germline, CDR1 SGHTA and CDR2 FQGNSA. The CDR3 totals 15 residues. The J segment lost 2 bases and the V segment lost 5 bases, leaving 8 bases of the junction unmatched. Here the CDR3 DNA reads TGTGCCAGCAGCCCACGACAGGGGCCTACCTACGAGCAGTACTTC. Protein product: CASSPRQGPTYEQYF.

This clonotype occurred many times. This chain uses TRBV7-2 with TRBJ2-5; TRBD2 aligns across 13 bases. The CDR3 totals 16 residues. J was trimmed by 4 bases and V by 3 bases; bases with no gene match: 5. Germline V gene data show CDR1 as SGHTA and CDR2 as FQGNSA. The CDR3 nucleotides read TGTGCCAGCAGCTTGGGACTAGCGGGATTTACAGAGACCCAGTACTTC. Translated: CASSLGLAGFTETQYF.

There are a few counts of this clonotype. The chain couples TRBV12-3 or TRBV12-4 to TRBJ1-2; 7 bases line up with TRBD1. CDR3 size: 14 residues. Trimming cost V 6 bases and J 5 bases; bases outside gene matches: 9. Here the CDR3 DNA reads TGTGCCAGCAGAGACAGGGTGAGCTTGTATGGCTACACCTTC. Translation gives CASRDRVSLYGYTF.

This clonotype was found many times. The chain uses TRBV7-8 and TRBJ2-1, with a possible D match to TRBD1 (5 bases). The CDR3 consists of 17 residues. The V end lost 5 bases, the J end lost 1 base, and 18 bases lay between the germline ends. Germline loops: CDR1 SGHVS, CDR2 FQNEAQ. The CDR3 DNA reads TGTGCCAGCAGCCAAGTGGGGCTAGTGAGGTCCTACAATGAGCAGTTCTTC. As protein: CASSQVGLVRSYNEQFF. Looking up the rest from reference TRBV7-8 and TRBJ2-1 gives the full variable domain: GAGVSQSPRYKVAKRGQDVALRCDPISGHVSLFWYQQALGQGPEFLTYFQNEAQLDKSGLPSDRFFAERPEGSVSTLKIQRTQQEDSAVYLCASSQVGLVRSYNEQFFGPGTRLTVL.